This T cell receptor beta chain is from a study of cytomegalovirus exposure and HLA in healthy donors listed by TCRdb under 2017. Describing the broader study: An earlier analysis of several hundred of the donors reported 250 to 350 Gb of sequence data and 117 million unique TCR beta sequences obtained from about 180 million T cells. Roughly 300 gigabases of sequencing data and tens of millions of unique TCR sequences made up an early release that covered some 640 HLA-typed donors. Among the roughly 400 genotyped donors, approximately 82% belonged to the genetic ancestry cluster associated with self-reported Caucasian donors. The study was designed to test whether signatures of past pathogen exposure could be identified by cataloging public T cell receptors. The study profiled the T cell repertoires of 500 to 800 subjects by immunosequencing and related them to cytomegalovirus serostatus. Besides the first cohort of approximately 670 subjects, a separate validation cohort made up of some 110 different subjects was used. High-throughput TCR immunosequencing, statistical association of individual TCRs with disease status, and machine learning were combined to predict cytomegalovirus infection status. To study patterns of TCR occurrence, a later analysis re-analyzed previously published TCR beta repertoires from 700 or so donors and added high-resolution HLA genotyping. Rather than using new phenotypic data, the later analysis identified candidate immune exposures from TCR beta sequences and from how often those sequences occurred across donors. An earlier analysis of more than 450 of the donors used high-throughput TCR beta sequencing to judge whether each TCR beta V gene segment behaved as functional or pseudogenic. Donor age, sex, ethnicity and CMV serostatus were collected together with the repertoire data. A later genetic analysis took genome-wide SNP genotypes for about 55% of the roughly 700 donors and used that subset as a discovery cohort. Every repertoire in the discovery cohort had been generated on one and the same sequencing platform. HLA typing covered class I and class II loci at four-digit resolution. Typing coverage varied by locus: roughly 620-640 donors for A, B, C, DRB1 and DQB1; 500 to 550 for DQA1; about 590 for DPA1; some 470 for DPB1. About 5 DR-DQ haplotypes were handled as single units for association and clustering, since linkage in the cohort was strong. Among about 370 genotyped donors of the cohort, an average of approximately 240,000 unique TCR beta nucleotide sequences was sequenced per donor, of which about 19% were non-productive.

The method behind the library was the immunoSEQ multiplex PCR assay. For the multiplex PCR, a mixture combining 60 forward primers for TCR Vbeta segments and 13 reverse primers for TCR Jbeta segments was used. Amplification of the CDR3 region of rearranged TCR beta genes was performed with a multiplex PCR assay on genomic DNA. The amplified TCR beta libraries were sequenced on the Illumina HiSeq System as 87-base-pair reads. The authors' analysis ran thus. Across the 670 or so repertoires, a later analysis counted roughly 77 million unique TCR beta chains, around 10 million of which were shared by at least two donors. Raw reads were error-corrected and collapsed into unique sequences by a nearest-neighbor algorithm in which closely related sequences were merged to remove PCR and sequencing errors. V, D and J gene segments were assigned by aligning CDR3 sequences to IMGT reference sequences. Each retained sequence needed at least a six-nucleotide match to both a V gene segment and a J gene segment. Rearrangements were classified as productive when the CDR3 lacked stop codons and remained in frame with V and J, and all other rearrangements were classified as non-productive. Following IMGT convention, CDR3 was defined as the stretch from the second conserved V-encoded cysteine to the conserved J-encoded phenylalanine. The earlier analysis of about 590 of the donors excluded sequences that lacked an unambiguous match to a single V gene segment. An earlier analysis of under 750 of the donors called V segments functional above 56.7% productive rearrangements and segregating when the between-donor standard deviation exceeded 5%. A statistical classification framework was built for diagnosing cytomegalovirus status from the catalog of TCR beta chain sequences. In a later analysis, TCR nucleotide sequences were compared against IMGT/GENE-DB human TR gene sequences so that V and J genes could be assigned. In a later analysis, CDR3 sequences and most-parsimonious VDJ recombination scenarios were assigned using the TCRdist pipeline. In a later analysis, each TCR beta chain was defined by its CDR3 amino acid sequence together with its V-gene family, and reads without a unique V-gene family were excluded. As a way to deal with suspected cross-contamination and a sequencing artifact, a later analysis dropped roughly 620 nucleotide sequences that were highly shared and had low generation probability. A later analysis calculated a clonal expansion index for each public chain from normalized within-repertoire ranks of inferred template counts. In a later analysis, generation probabilities were computed using a VDJ recombination model fitted to out-of-frame rearrangements, and the results were checked against IGoR. In a later analysis, TCR-TCR, TCR-HLA and TCR-CMV co-occurrence was scored with hypergeometric tests, and a repertoire-size bias correction was applied to TCR pairs. In a later analysis, false discovery rates were estimated by permuting HLA or CMV assignments 20 times. In a later analysis, co-occurring TCRs were grouped using DBSCAN, with TCRdist sequence similarity added in when clustering inside HLA-allele-positive subsets. Repertoires with fewer than 30,000 or more than 120,000 public chains, plus five repertoires with anomalous nucleotide sharing, were excluded from co-occurrence clustering. Here the immuneACCESS table is served through TCRdb, limited to in-frame sequences with V and J called. Missing clones are a known gap in these copies; in checked studies unresolved V genes cover under half, and the rest lacks a known reason. That table furnishes V, J and clone size, whereas the DNA furnished D and trimming. Here the sample has around 40,000 clones; 60% to 85% occur a single time. Jointly, the top ten make up about 1.5% of the sample.

Regarding this clone: No antigen is known for it. No per-base quality is available; no much larger clone lies one base away.

According to the germline V gene, CDR1 reads SGHTA and CDR2 reads FQGTGA. Unmatched junction bases come to 6, with V trimmed by 1 base and J by 5 bases. The CDR3 contains 16 residues, cysteine and phenylalanine counted. Only the CDR3 region is kept as DNA, spanning 48 bases read in frame from base 1. Points the paper makes about the study in general: Immune exposure information for the cohort was limited to CMV serostatus. The 87-base-pair reads could not distinguish some IMGT-functional V segments, including TRBV6-2 and TRBV6-3, so those segments were excluded. A later analysis found that HLA-associated TCR beta chains were more clonally expanded and had lower generation probabilities than equally common non-associated chains. It was suggested by the authors that the approach could potentially be generalized to other disease states and immunological phenotypes. In a later genetic analysis, a missense DCLRE1C variant was associated with V-gene and J-gene trimming of TCR beta chains, and the association was replicated in an independent cohort. Because HLA typing was missing for some donors at each locus, association tests included only the typed subset. The presence/absence analyses assumed that sequencing depth was roughly uniform across donors, and that assumption may not be true. The cohort was sequenced for TCR beta chains only, and without alpha or paired-chain data the features that could be detected were limited. Linkage disequilibrium might explain the correlated functional status among segregating V segments, but an unknown experimental factor could not be ruled out. Most TCR sequences were observed very rarely across donors, whereas some public TCRs were present in many individuals. At a false discovery rate of 0.05, a later analysis linked around 15,000 TCR beta sequences to specific HLA alleles. In a later analysis, several top co-occurrence clusters were reported to appear linked to parvovirus B19, influenza, CMV and Epstein-Barr virus. A cluster of highly shared sequence variants was judged likely to be a technical artifact of the sequencing pipeline. The classifier was reported to diagnose cytomegalovirus status with high specificity and sensitivity in both the original cohort and the validation cohort. A further reported finding was that TCR beta sequences accurately predicted the HLA-A and HLA-B alleles for most subjects in the first cohort. A later analysis found that most CMV-associated TCR beta chains appeared HLA-restricted, with HLA associations seemingly driven largely by CMV exposure. Compared with the roughly 720-donor mean, donors in an Asian-associated ancestry cluster had fewer N-insertions in productive TCRs, according to a later genetic analysis. According to a later analysis, TCR association rates differed among HLA loci, with DRB1 alleles showing the most associated TCRs and HLA-C alleles showing the fewest. The study listed 164 TCR beta chains as associated with cytomegalovirus. An earlier analysis of around 500 of the donors showed that most TCR beta V segments appeared in productive rearrangements either about 87% or about 30% of the time, which broadly matched IMGT annotations. In vitro tests confirmed that a few of the cytomegalovirus-associated TCR beta chains recognize cytomegalovirus antigens. Assigning TCR associations to individual alleles was difficult when HLA alleles, especially DR and DQ, strongly co-occurred. Because counts were too low, seventeen rarely observed V segments, including chromosome 9 orphons, were excluded from the earlier analysis of some 540 of the donors.

The cohort was made up of approximately 700 healthy bone marrow donors. At the time of sampling, every cohort member was nominally healthy, though immune exposures that went unrecorded were likely present. The donor tested CMV seronegative, placing the donor among the 350 to 400 seronegative members of the cohort. Each donor provided a peripheral blood sample, and peripheral blood mononuclear cells were used for TCR beta sequencing. The Qiagen DNeasy Blood Extraction Kit was used to extract genomic DNA from the blood cell samples. Recombination linked TRBV7-3 to TRBJ2-2; the junction holds 8 bases that match TRBD2. The TCR comes from a young man in good health and CMV-seronegative. Sequenced: PBMCs. The DNA sequence follows: TGTGCCAGCAGCTTAATCCGGGGGGGGAGGACCGGGGAGCTGTTTTTT. Translated, it gives CASSLIRGGRTGELFF.